This TCR beta chain was recovered during a study of shared clonotypes between healthy human individuals. Study-level background: Each donor's CD8 memory used one plate, CD8 naive two, each CD4 subset three.

General study results and limits: Clonotypes that were shared across a handful of donors made up around 5% of naive CD4 clonotypes.

V lost 0 bases, J lost 5 bases, and 8 bases stayed unmatched. CDR1 is SGDLS, CDR2 YYNGEE, per germline. This CDR3 is built from 16 residues. Concerning this clone: The target antigen is unknown.

Replicate PCRs run on sorted subsets employed 200 ng DNA, roughly 30,000 T cell genomes. How the authors handled the data: ImmunoSEQ output lacked quality scores and full-length reads, limiting matched filtering. Libraries were prepared by immunoSEQ multiplex PCR; TCRdb keeps only in-frame clonotypes and omits some of them. The V and J calls and clone size were taken over from that table, and D and trimming were inferred from the DNA. The sample has over a million clones, roughly 96% seen once. The TCR was taken from a man younger than 40 in good health. The sequenced sample consisted of naive CD4+ T cells sorted from blood. Indicated subset: CD45RA+ positively selected. V gene TRBV9 combines with J gene TRBJ2-1; TRBD2 agrees at 7 bases. The CDR3 loop is CASSVAPGTTHNEQFF. CDR3 nucleotides: TGTGCCAGCAGCGTAGCGCCCGGGACTACCCACAATGAGCAGTTCTTC.